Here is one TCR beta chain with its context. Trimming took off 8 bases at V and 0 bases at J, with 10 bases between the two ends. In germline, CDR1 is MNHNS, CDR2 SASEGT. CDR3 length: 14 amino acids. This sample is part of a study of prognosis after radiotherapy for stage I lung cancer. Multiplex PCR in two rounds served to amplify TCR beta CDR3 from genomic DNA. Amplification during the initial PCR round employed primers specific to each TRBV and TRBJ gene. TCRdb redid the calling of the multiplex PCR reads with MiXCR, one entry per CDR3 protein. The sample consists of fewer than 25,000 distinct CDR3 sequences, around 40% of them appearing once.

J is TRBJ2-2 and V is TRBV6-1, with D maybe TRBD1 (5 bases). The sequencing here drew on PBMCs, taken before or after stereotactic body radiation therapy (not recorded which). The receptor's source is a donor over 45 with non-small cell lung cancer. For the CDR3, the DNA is TGTGCCAGCCAGGGCTGTGCGAACACCGGGGAGCTGTTTTTT. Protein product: CASQGCANTGELFF.